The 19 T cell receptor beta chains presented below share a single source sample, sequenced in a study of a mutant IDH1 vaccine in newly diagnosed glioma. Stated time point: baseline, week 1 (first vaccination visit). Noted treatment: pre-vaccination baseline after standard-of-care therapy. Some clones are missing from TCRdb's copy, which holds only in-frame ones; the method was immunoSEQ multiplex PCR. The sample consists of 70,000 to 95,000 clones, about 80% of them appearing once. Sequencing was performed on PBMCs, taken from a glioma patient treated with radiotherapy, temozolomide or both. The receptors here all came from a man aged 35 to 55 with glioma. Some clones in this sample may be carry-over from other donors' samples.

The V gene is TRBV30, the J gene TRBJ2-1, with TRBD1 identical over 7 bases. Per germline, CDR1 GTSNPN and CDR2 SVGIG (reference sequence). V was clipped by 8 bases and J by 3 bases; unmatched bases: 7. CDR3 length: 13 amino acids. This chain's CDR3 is CAGSGTVYNEQFF. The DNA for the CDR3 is TGTGCCGGATCCGGGACAGTCTACAATGAGCAGTTCTTC.

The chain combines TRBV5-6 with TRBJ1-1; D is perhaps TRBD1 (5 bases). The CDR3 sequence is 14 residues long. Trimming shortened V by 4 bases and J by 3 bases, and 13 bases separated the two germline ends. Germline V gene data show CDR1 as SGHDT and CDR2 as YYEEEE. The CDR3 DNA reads TGTGCCAGCAGCCCTACTTGGGGGGACACTGAAGCTTTCTTT. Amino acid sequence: CASSPTWGDTEAFF.

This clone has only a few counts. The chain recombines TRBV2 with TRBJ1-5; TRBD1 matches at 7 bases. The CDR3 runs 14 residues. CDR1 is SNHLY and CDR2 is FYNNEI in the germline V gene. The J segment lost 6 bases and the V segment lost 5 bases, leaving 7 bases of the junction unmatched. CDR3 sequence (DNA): TGTGCCAGCAGTCTCGACAGGGTCAGTCAGCCCCAGCATTTT. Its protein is CASSLDRVSQPQHF.

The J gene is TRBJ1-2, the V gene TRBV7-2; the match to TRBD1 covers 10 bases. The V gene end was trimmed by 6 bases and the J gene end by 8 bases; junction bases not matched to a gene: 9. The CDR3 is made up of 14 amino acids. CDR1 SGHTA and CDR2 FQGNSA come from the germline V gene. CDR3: CASRHGQGDWGYTF. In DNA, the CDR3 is TGTGCCAGCAGACACGGACAGGGGGACTGGGGCTACACCTTC. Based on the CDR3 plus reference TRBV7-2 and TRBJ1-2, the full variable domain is GAGVSQSPSNKVTEKGKDVELRCDPISGHTALYWYRQSLGQGLEFLIYFQGNSAPDKSGLPSDRFSAERTGGSVSTLTIQRTQQEDSAVYLCASRHGQGDWGYTFGSGTRLTVV.

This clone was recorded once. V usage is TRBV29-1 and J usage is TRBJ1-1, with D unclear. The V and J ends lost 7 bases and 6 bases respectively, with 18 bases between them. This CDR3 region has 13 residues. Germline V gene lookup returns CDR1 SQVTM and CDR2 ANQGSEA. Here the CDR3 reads CSAGPTPRPEAFF. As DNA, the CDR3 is TGCAGCGCCGGGCCCACCCCAAGGCCTGAAGCTTTCTTT.

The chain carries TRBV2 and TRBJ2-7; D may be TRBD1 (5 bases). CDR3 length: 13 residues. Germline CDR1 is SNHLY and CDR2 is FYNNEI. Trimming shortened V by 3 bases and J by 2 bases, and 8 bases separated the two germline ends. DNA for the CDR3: TGTGCCAGCAGTGATGTCAGGGCCTACGAGCAGTACTTC. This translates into CASSDVRAYEQYF.

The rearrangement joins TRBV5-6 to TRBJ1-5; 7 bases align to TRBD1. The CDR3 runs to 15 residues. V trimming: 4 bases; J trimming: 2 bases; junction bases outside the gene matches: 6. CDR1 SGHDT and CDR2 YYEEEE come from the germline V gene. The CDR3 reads CASSLRTGRNQPQHF. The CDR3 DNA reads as TGTGCCAGCAGCCTACGGACAGGCCGCAATCAGCCCCAGCATTTT.

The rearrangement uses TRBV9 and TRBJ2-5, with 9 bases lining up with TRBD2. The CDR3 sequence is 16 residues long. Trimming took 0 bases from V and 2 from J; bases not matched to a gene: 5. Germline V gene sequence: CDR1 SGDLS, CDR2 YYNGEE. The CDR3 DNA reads TGTGCCAGCAGCGTAGGCGGTAGCGGGGGACAAGAGACCCAGTACTTC. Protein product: CASSVGGSGGQETQYF.

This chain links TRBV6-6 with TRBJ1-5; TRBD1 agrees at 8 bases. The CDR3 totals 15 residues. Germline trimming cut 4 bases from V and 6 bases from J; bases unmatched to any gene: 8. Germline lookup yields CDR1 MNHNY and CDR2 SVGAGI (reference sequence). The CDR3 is CASSFSDRAGQPQHF. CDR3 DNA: TGTGCCAGCAGTTTCTCGGACAGGGCAGGTCAGCCCCAGCATTTT.

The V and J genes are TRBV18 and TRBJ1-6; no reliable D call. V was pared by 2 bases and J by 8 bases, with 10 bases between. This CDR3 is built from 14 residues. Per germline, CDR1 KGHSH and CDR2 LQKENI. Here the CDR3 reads CASSPTADYSPLHF. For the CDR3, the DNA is TGTGCCAGCTCACCAACTGCAGATTATTCACCCCTCCACTTT. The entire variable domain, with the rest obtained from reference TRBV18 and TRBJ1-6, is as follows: NAGVMQNPRHLVRRRGQEARLRCSPMKGHSHVYWYRQLPEEGLKFMVYLQKENIIDESGMPKERFSAEFPKEGPSILRIQQVVRGDSAAYFCASSPTADYSPLHFGNGTRLTVT.

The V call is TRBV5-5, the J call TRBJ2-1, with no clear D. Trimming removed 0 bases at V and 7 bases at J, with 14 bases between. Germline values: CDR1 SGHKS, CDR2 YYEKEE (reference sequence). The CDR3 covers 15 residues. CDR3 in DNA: TGTGCCAGCAGCTTGGAAGGGCCGGTTGAGAATGAGCAGTTCTTC. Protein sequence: CASSLEGPVENEQFF.

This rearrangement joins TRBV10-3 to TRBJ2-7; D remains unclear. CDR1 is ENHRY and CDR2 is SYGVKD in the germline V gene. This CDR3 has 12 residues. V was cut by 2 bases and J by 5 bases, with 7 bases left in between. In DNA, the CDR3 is TGTGCCATCAGTGAGGGGGTTGACGAGCAGTACTTC. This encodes CAISEGVDEQYF.

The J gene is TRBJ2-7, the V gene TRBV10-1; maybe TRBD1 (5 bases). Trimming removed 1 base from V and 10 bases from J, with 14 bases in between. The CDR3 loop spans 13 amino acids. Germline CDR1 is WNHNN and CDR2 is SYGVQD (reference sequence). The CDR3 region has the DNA TGCGCCAGCAGTGAGTATAGGGGATCGGCTCAGTACTTC. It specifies CASSEYRGSAQYF.

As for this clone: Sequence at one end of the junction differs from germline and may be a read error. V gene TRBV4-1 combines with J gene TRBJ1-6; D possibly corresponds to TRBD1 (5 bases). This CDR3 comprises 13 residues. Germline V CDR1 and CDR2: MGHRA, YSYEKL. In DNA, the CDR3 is TGCGCCAGCAGTCAAGGGGAGGCGCCACCCCTCCACTTT. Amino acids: CASSQGEAPPLHF.

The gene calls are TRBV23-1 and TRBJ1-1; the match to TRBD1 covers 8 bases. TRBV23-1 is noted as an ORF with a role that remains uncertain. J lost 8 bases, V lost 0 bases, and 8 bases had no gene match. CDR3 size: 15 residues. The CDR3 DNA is TGCGCCAGCAGTCAATCGGATCACAGGGGGAACGAAGCTTTCTTT. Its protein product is CASSQSDHRGNEAFF.

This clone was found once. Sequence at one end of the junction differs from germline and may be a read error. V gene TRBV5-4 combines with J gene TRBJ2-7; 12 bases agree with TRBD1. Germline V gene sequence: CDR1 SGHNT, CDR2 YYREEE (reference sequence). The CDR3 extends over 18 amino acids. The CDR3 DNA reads TGTGTCAGCACCCCGGAAGCTCCGGGACAGGGGGCTTCCTACGAGCAGTACTTC. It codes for CVSTPEAPGQGASYEQYF.

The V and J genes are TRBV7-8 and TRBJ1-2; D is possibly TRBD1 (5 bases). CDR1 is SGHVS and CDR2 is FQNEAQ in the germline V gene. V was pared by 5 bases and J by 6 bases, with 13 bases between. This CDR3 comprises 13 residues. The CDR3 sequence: CASSIHAGNGYTF. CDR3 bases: TGTGCCAGCAGCATACACGCAGGGAATGGCTACACCTTC.

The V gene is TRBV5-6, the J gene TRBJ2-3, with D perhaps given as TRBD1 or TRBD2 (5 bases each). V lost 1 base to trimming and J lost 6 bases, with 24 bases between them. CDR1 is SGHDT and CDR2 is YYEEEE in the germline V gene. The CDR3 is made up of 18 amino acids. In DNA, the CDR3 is TGTGCCAGCAGCTTGTTTTTTAGCCCGGGGCCCTTGGGCGATACGCAGTATTTT. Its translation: CASSLFFSPGPLGDTQYF.

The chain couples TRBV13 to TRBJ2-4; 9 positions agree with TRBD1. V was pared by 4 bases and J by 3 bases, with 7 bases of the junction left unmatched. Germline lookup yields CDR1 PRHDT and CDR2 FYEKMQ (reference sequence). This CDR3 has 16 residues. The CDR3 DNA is TGTGCCAGCAGCTCCGGGACAGGGTGGGGCAAAAACATTCAGTACTTC. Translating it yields CASSSGTGWGKNIQYF.